This T cell receptor (beta chain) was captured by sequencing in a study of cytomegalovirus exposure and HLA in healthy donors. Germline CDR1 SGHDT, CDR2 YYEEEE. The length of the CDR3 is 14 residues. The junction had 12 bases not matched to a gene; V was cut back by 2 bases and J by 11 bases. Primers: 60 Vbeta forward and 13 Jbeta reverse. The method was immunoSEQ multiplex PCR; TCRdb's version includes in-frame clones alone and lacks a portion of them. The sample holds about 200,000 clones. The sample was PBMCs. The TCR was taken from a man aged 30 to 39 in good health and CMV-seronegative. The chain joins TRBV5-6 to TRBJ1-1, with 7 bases that match TRBD1. In DNA, the CDR3 is TGTGCCAGCAGCTTATGGACAGGTTTACCTTCGGCTTTCTTT. Residues: CASSLWTGLPSAFF.